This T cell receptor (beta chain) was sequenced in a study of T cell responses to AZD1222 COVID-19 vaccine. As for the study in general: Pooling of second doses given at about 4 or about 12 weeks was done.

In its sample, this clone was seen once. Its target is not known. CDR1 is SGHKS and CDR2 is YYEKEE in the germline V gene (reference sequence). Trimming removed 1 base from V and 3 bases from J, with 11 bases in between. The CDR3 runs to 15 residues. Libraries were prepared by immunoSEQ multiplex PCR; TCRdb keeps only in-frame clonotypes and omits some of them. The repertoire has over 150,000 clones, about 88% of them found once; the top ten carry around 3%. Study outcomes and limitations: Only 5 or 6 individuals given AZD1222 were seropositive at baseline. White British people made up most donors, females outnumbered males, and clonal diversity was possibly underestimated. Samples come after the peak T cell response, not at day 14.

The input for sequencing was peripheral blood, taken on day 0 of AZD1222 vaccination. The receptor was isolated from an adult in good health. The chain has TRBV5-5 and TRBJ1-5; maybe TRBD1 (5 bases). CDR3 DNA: TGTGCCAGCAGCTTGCTCGGGGGGAACAATCAGCCCCAGCATTTT. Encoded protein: CASSLLGGNNQPQHF.